These T cell receptor beta chains were read from a single sample in a study of blood T cell repertoires in COVID-19. Data came from immunoSEQ multiplex PCR; TCRdb stores just in-frame clones and leaves some out. The sample lists approximately 260,000 clones, roughly 80% occurring once. Sequencing was carried out using peripheral blood. All receptors derive from a woman of 80 years or more with acute or convalescent COVID-19. Both conserved end residues are part of each CDR3. Fields, in order: V gene, CDR3 length, clone size, J gene, D gene, CDR3 DNA, CDR3 protein. A D gene is named only where the DNA matches it firmly. Some rows mark clone size as missing; the rest say once, few, many or name a class of expanded clone.

V gene: TRBV24-1; CDR3 length: 15; clone size: NA; J gene: TRBJ1-2; D gene: NA; CDR3 DNA: TGTGCCACCAGTGACCCCCGACAGCCTAACTATGGCTACACCTTC; CDR3 protein: CATSDPRQPNYGYTF
V gene: TRBV19; CDR3 length: 11; clone size: NA; J gene: TRBJ2-5; D gene: NA; CDR3 DNA: TGTGCCAGTAGTCCCGGGGAGACCCAGTACTTC; CDR3 protein: CASSPGETQYF
V gene: TRBV2; CDR3 length: 14; clone size: NA; J gene: TRBJ1-5; D gene: NA; CDR3 DNA: TGTGCCAGCAGTGTGGCGGGTGGCAATCAGCCCCAGCATTTT; CDR3 protein: CASSVAGGNQPQHF
V gene: TRBV27; CDR3 length: 15; clone size: NA; J gene: TRBJ1-5; D gene: TRBD1; CDR3 DNA: TGTGCCAGCAGTACTACAGGGGGTTTAGGTCAGCCCCAGCATTTT; CDR3 protein: CASSTTGGLGQPQHF
V gene: TRBV6-6; CDR3 length: 14; clone size: NA; J gene: TRBJ2-7; D gene: NA; CDR3 DNA: TGTGCCAGCAGCCTACGCCAGGGTGGATACGAGCAGTACTTC; CDR3 protein: CASSLRQGGYEQYF
V gene: TRBV5-1; CDR3 length: 15; clone size: NA; J gene: TRBJ2-5; D gene: NA; CDR3 DNA: TGCGCCAGCAGCTTTTCCCCTCAGGGAGGAGAGACCCAGTACTTC; CDR3 protein: CASSFSPQGGETQYF
V gene: TRBV19; CDR3 length: 13; clone size: many; J gene: TRBJ2-7; D gene: TRBD1; CDR3 DNA: TGTGCCAGTAGGTTTCAGGGGGCGAACGAGCAGTACTTC; CDR3 protein: CASRFQGANEQYF
V gene: TRBV7-9; CDR3 length: 15; clone size: NA; J gene: TRBJ1-4; D gene: NA; CDR3 DNA: TGTGCCAGCAGCTTATCTTCAGGGTCGGGCGAAAAACTGTTTTTT; CDR3 protein: CASSLSSGSGEKLFF
V gene: TRBV5-5; CDR3 length: 16; clone size: NA; J gene: TRBJ1-6; D gene: NA; CDR3 DNA: TGTGCCAGCAACACCCGGGCCCCGGGGGGTAATTCACCCCTCCACTTT; CDR3 protein: CASNTRAPGGNSPLHF
V gene: TRBV28; CDR3 length: 14; clone size: NA; J gene: TRBJ1-2; D gene: TRBD1; CDR3 DNA: TGTGCCAGCAGTCCCAGGGGGCTGGACTATGGCTACACCTTC; CDR3 protein: CASSPRGLDYGYTF
V gene: TRBV5-1; CDR3 length: 17; clone size: NA; J gene: TRBJ2-3; D gene: TRBD2; CDR3 DNA: TGCGCCAGCAGCCGGCCGGGACTAGCAACTGGTACAGATACGCAGTATTTT; CDR3 protein: CASSRPGLATGTDTQYF
V gene: TRBV4-2; CDR3 length: 18; clone size: once; J gene: TRBJ2-3; D gene: TRBD2; CDR3 DNA: TGTGCCAGCAGCCGTACTAGCGGGGGGGCCTCTGGCACAGATACGCAGTATTTT; CDR3 protein: CASSRTSGGASGTDTQYF
V gene: TRBV5-1; CDR3 length: 13; clone size: NA; J gene: TRBJ2-7; D gene: NA; CDR3 DNA: TGCGCCAGCAGCTTGGAAACAGGGACCGAGCAGTACTTC; CDR3 protein: CASSLETGTEQYF
V gene: TRBV10-2; CDR3 length: 14; clone size: NA; J gene: TRBJ1-1; D gene: TRBD1; CDR3 DNA: TGCGCCAGCAGGGACCGGGACAGACTCACTGAAGCTTTCTTT; CDR3 protein: CASRDRDRLTEAFF
V gene: TRBV15; CDR3 length: 14; clone size: NA; J gene: TRBJ1-6; D gene: TRBD1; CDR3 DNA: TGTGCCACCAGCACCCAGGGGGAGAATTCACCCCTCCACTTT; CDR3 protein: CATSTQGENSPLHF
V gene: TRBV6-5; CDR3 length: 15; clone size: NA; J gene: TRBJ2-7; D gene: TRBD1; CDR3 DNA: TGTGCCAGCAGTTACGGAGGCAGGGGGCGCTACGAGCAGTACTTC; CDR3 protein: CASSYGGRGRYEQYF
V gene: TRBV4-2; CDR3 length: 13; clone size: few; J gene: TRBJ2-7; D gene: NA; CDR3 DNA: TGTGCCAGCAGCCAAGAGCGGGGCTACGAGCAGTACTTC; CDR3 protein: CASSQERGYEQYF
V gene: TRBV28; CDR3 length: 16; clone size: NA; J gene: TRBJ1-1; D gene: TRBD1; CDR3 DNA: TGTGCCAGCAGTTTGATTCTTACAGGGGTTAGCTCTGAAGCTTTCTTT; CDR3 protein: CASSLILTGVSSEAFF
V gene: TRBV7-8; CDR3 length: 14; clone size: NA; J gene: TRBJ2-7; D gene: TRBD2; CDR3 DNA: TGTGCCAGCGGGGCTAGCGGTTGGTCCTACGAGCAGTACTTC; CDR3 protein: CASGASGWSYEQYF
V gene: TRBV5-1; CDR3 length: 14; clone size: NA; J gene: TRBJ2-3; D gene: NA; CDR3 DNA: TGCGCCAGCAGCTCAGGCCCAGGGATCGATACGCAGTATTTT; CDR3 protein: CASSSGPGIDTQYF
V gene: TRBV30; CDR3 length: 15; clone size: NA; J gene: TRBJ1-3; D gene: TRBD1; CDR3 DNA: TGTGCCTGGAGTGTAGCAGGGGGCGGTGGAAACACCATATATTTT; CDR3 protein: CAWSVAGGGGNTIYF
V gene: TRBV19; CDR3 length: 17; clone size: NA; J gene: TRBJ1-2; D gene: NA; CDR3 DNA: TGTGCCAGTACCACTTGGGGAGGACCAGTTCCAAACTATGGCTACACCTTC; CDR3 protein: CASTTWGGPVPNYGYTF
V gene: TRBV3-1/TRBV3-2; CDR3 length: 13; clone size: NA; J gene: TRBJ1-1; D gene: TRBD1; CDR3 DNA: TGTGCCAGCAGCCGCAGGGGGGAGGCTGAAGCTTTCTTT; CDR3 protein: CASSRRGEAEAFF
V gene: TRBV18; CDR3 length: 16; clone size: NA; J gene: TRBJ2-1; D gene: TRBD2; CDR3 DNA: TGTGCCAGCTCACCGGCGGGGACTAGCTCCTACAATGAGCAGTTCTTC; CDR3 protein: CASSPAGTSSYNEQFF
V gene: TRBV30; CDR3 length: 13; clone size: NA; J gene: TRBJ1-2; D gene: TRBD1; CDR3 DNA: TGTGCCTGGAGCGCTAACAGGGGGCATGGCTACACCTTC; CDR3 protein: CAWSANRGHGYTF
V gene: TRBV4-1; CDR3 length: 13; clone size: NA; J gene: TRBJ2-7; D gene: TRBD2; CDR3 DNA: TGCGCCAGCAGCCAAGGACAGCGGGGGGAGCAGTACTTC; CDR3 protein: CASSQGQRGEQYF
V gene: TRBV3-1/TRBV3-2; CDR3 length: 16; clone size: NA; J gene: TRBJ1-6; D gene: TRBD1; CDR3 DNA: TGTGCCAGCAGCCAAGAACCGGGACAGGGAAATTCACCCCTCCACTTT; CDR3 protein: CASSQEPGQGNSPLHF
V gene: TRBV18; CDR3 length: 15; clone size: NA; J gene: TRBJ1-1; D gene: NA; CDR3 DNA: TGTGCCAGCTCACCCCCAGGGAGGAGGGACACTGAAGCTTTCTTT; CDR3 protein: CASSPPGRRDTEAFF
V gene: TRBV5-1; CDR3 length: 14; clone size: NA; J gene: TRBJ2-7; D gene: NA; CDR3 DNA: TGCGCCAGCAGCCCGGAGACAGGCCCCTACGAGCAGTACTTC; CDR3 protein: CASSPETGPYEQYF
V gene: TRBV2; CDR3 length: 14; clone size: NA; J gene: TRBJ1-3; D gene: TRBD1; CDR3 DNA: TGTGCCAGAGGACAGGGGGGTTCTGGAAACACCATATATTTT; CDR3 protein: CARGQGGSGNTIYF
V gene: TRBV3-1/TRBV3-2; CDR3 length: 16; clone size: few; J gene: TRBJ1-2; D gene: TRBD1; CDR3 DNA: TGTGCCAGCAGCCGCGCGGGGACAGGGGGCGGAATTGGCTACACCTTC; CDR3 protein: CASSRAGTGGGIGYTF
V gene: TRBV28; CDR3 length: 16; clone size: NA; J gene: TRBJ1-4; D gene: TRBD1; CDR3 DNA: TGTGCCAGCAGTCCCCCATTGGGAAGGGGGCATGAAAAACTGTTTTTT; CDR3 protein: CASSPPLGRGHEKLFF
V gene: TRBV24-1; CDR3 length: 15; clone size: once; J gene: TRBJ2-3; D gene: TRBD1; CDR3 DNA: TGTGCCACCAGCGGCAGGGGGCGGAGCACAGATACGCAGTATTTT; CDR3 protein: CATSGRGRSTDTQYF
V gene: TRBV5-1; CDR3 length: 16; clone size: NA; J gene: TRBJ2-1; D gene: TRBD2; CDR3 DNA: TGCGCCAGCAGCCCAGGGACTAGCGGGGGGCAGGGTGAGCAGTTCTTC; CDR3 protein: CASSPGTSGGQGEQFF
V gene: TRBV19; CDR3 length: 14; clone size: NA; J gene: TRBJ1-5; D gene: NA; CDR3 DNA: TGTGCCAGTAGTACCGGGGGGGCGATTCAGCCCCAGCATTTT; CDR3 protein: CASSTGGAIQPQHF